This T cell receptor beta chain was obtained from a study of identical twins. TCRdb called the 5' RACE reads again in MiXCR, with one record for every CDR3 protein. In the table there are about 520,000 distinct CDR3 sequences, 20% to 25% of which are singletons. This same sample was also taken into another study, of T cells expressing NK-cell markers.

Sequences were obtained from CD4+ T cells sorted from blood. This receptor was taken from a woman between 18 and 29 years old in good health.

CDR3: CSAITHTEAFF. The CDR3 DNA reads TGCAGTGCTATAACCCACACTGAAGCTTTCTTT. The chain couples TRBV20-1 to TRBJ1-1; no clear D. V lost 4 bases and J lost 3, with 6 bases in between. CDR3 size: 11 residues. The V gene's germline CDR1 is DFQATT and CDR2 SNEGSKA (reference sequence).